These T cell receptor beta chains were read from a single sample in a study of Graves' ophthalmopathy and Graves' hyperthyroidism. TCRdb re-called the multiplex PCR reads through MiXCR, storing one row per CDR3 protein. The sample yields some 750,000 distinct CDR3 sequences, 35% to 50% seen once. The sample comprised peripheral blood. The source of these receptors is an adult man with Graves' ophthalmopathy. CDR3s include the opening cysteine and the closing phenylalanine or tryptophan. A D gene is named only where the DNA matches it firmly. Only part of the rows carry a size: once, few, many, or a class if the clone is expanded.

>TRBJ1-2|.|12|TRBV29-1|.
TGCAGCTTAGAGGGCCGAAACCATGGCTACACCTTC
CSLEGRNHGYTF
>TRBJ1-2|.|14|TRBV29-1|.
TGCAGCGTGGAACTACGGACAGAAGCATATGGCTACACCTTC
CSVELRTEAYGYTF
>TRBJ1-1|.|14|TRBV5-4|.
TGTGCCAGCAGCCCCTGGCGGATGAACACTGAAGCTTTCTTT
CASSPWRMNTEAFF
>TRBJ2-1|.|13|TRBV7-9|.
TGTGCCAGCAGCTTAAGAGGGAACAATGAGCAGTTCTTC
CASSLRGNNEQFF
>TRBJ1-2|.|13|TRBV12-3/TRBV12-4|few
TGTGCCAGCAGCCCCGCCGTTCCCCGTGGCTACACCTTC
CASSPAVPRGYTF
>TRBJ2-7|TRBD1|15|TRBV6-4|few
TGTGCCAGCAGCCTTGGGACAGGGCGAACCTACGAGCAGTACTTC
CASSLGTGRTYEQYF
>TRBJ2-7|.|15|TRBV11-2|.
TGTGCCAGCAGCTTAGATCGACAGCCCCACTACGAGCAGTACTTC
CASSLDRQPHYEQYF
>TRBJ2-2|TRBD1|15|TRBV12-3/TRBV12-4|.
TGTGCCAGCGCCACAGGGGGCATAGGGACCGGGGAGCTGTTTTTT
CASATGGIGTGELFF
>TRBJ1-4|TRBD1|14|TRBV25-1|.
TGTGCCAGCAGTGAATATGGGACAGCGGAAAAACTGTTTTTT
CASSEYGTAEKLFF
>TRBJ2-1|.|17|TRBV7-6|.
TGTGCCAGCAGCCGAGTGCCGACAGAGAGCTCCTACAATGAGCAGTTCTTC
CASSRVPTESSYNEQFF
>TRBJ1-1|TRBD1|14|TRBV6-6|.
TGTGCCAGCAGGGAAGGGGGCTGGATGACTGAAGCTTTCTTT
CASREGGWMTEAFF
>TRBJ2-5|TRBD2|15|TRBV29-1|.
TGCAGCGTTGAACTAGCGGGAGGGTCTGCCGAGACCCAGTACTTC
CSVELAGGSAETQYF
>TRBJ2-2|.|13|TRBV15|many
TGTGCCACCAGCAGAGAGGGTGGCGGGGAGCTGTTTTTT
CATSREGGGELFF
>TRBJ1-5|.|15|TRBV19|.
TGTGCCAGTAGCTTCACCGGGACACGTAATCAGCCCCAGCATTTT
CASSFTGTRNQPQHF
>TRBJ2-2|TRBD1|14|TRBV10-3|.
TGTGCCAGCAGTGAGACAGGGGGCATCGGGGAGCTGTTTTTT
CASSETGGIGELFF
>TRBJ1-3|.|14|TRBV11-2|many
TGTGCCAGCAGCTTAGGGGACCCTGGAAACACCATATATTTT
CASSLGDPGNTIYF
>TRBJ2-3|TRBD2|14|TRBV5-5|.
TGTGCCAGCAGCTCCGGACTAGCAACAGATACGCAGTATTTT
CASSSGLATDTQYF
>TRBJ1-4|.|15|TRBV7-9|.
TGTGCCAGCAGTTCGTCAGCCAAAGGGAGGGTGAAACTGTTTTTT
CASSSSAKGRVKLFF
>TRBJ2-2|.|14|TRBV7-9|many
TGTGCCAGCAGCTTAACAGGGAACACCGGGGAGCTGTTTTTT
CASSLTGNTGELFF
>TRBJ1-1|TRBD1|14|TRBV10-3|.
TGTGCCAGCACCGCAGGGGGGTCTGGGACTGAAGCTTTCTTT
CASTAGGSGTEAFF
>TRBJ1-1|TRBD1|18|TRBV7-8|many
TGTGCCAGCAGCGACCAACAGGGGATAGGCCGTATGAACACTGAAGCTTTCTTT
CASSDQQGIGRMNTEAFF
>TRBJ2-2|.|13|TRBV24-1|.
TGTGCTACCTCCGGGACGGGAAACGGGGAGCTGTTTTTT
CATSGTGNGELFF
>TRBJ2-2|TRBD1|15|TRBV25-1|many
TGTGCCAGCAGGCCCGGGACAGCGAACACCGGGGAGCTGTTTTTT
CASRPGTANTGELFF
>TRBJ2-5|TRBD2|16|TRBV11-2|.
TGTGCCAGCAGCTTACTAGCGGGAGGGCCGAGGGAGACCCAGTACTTC
CASSLLAGGPRETQYF
>TRBJ1-1|TRBD1|14|TRBV29-1|once
TGCAGCGGGACCGGGACAGGGGGGGAGACTGAAGCTTTCTTT
CSGTGTGGETEAFF
>TRBJ1-5|.|18|TRBV6-6|.
TGTGCCAGCAGTGAAGTGGGGGAGAAGACTAACCGCAATCAGCCCCAGCATTTT
CASSEVGEKTNRNQPQHF
>TRBJ2-5|.|15|TRBV10-3|many
TGTGCCATCAGTGAGTTGTTACAGGGTTATGAGACCCAGTACTTC
CAISELLQGYETQYF
>TRBJ2-6|TRBD1|13|TRBV19|.
TGTGCCAGTAGGCCACAGGGGGTCAACGTCCTGACTTTC
CASRPQGVNVLTF
>TRBJ2-7|TRBD2|14|TRBV20-1|.
TGCAGTGCTAGAGATCCCCTAGCGGGGGGAGAGCAGTACTTC
CSARDPLAGGEQYF
>TRBJ1-1|.|14|TRBV19|few
TGTGCCAGTAGTTATGGTTCGGTGTCCACTGAAGCTTTCTTT
CASSYGSVSTEAFF
>TRBJ2-5|TRBD1|16|TRBV15|.
TGTGCCACCAGTGACCCAGGGACAGGGCAGCAAGAGACCCAGTACTTC
CATSDPGTGQQETQYF
>TRBJ1-2|TRBD1|13|TRBV25-1|.
TGTGCCAGCGTTGAACGGCAGGGGGAGGGCTACACCTTC
CASVERQGEGYTF
>TRBJ2-7|TRBD1|15|TRBV10-3|many
TGTGCCATCAGTGAGTTTAGACAGGGTGCCTACGAGCAGTACTTC
CAISEFRQGAYEQYF
>TRBJ2-7|TRBD1|17|TRBV20-1|.
TGCAGTGCTAGGGGTGCCAACAGGGGGCCGGACTCCTACGAGCTGTACTTC
CSARGANRGPDSYELYF
>TRBJ1-3|TRBD1|14|TRBV7-2|few
TGTGCCAGCAGAAGAACAGGGGTTCAGGACACCATATATTTT
CASRRTGVQDTIYF
>TRBJ1-1|TRBD1|14|TRBV25-1|.
TGTGCTAGGAGCGACAGGGGTCGGTTAACTGAAGCTTTCTTT
CARSDRGRLTEAFF
>TRBJ1-3|TRBD1|15|TRBV29-1|.
TGCAGCGTTGAGTCGATAGGGGGCACTGGAAACACCATATATTTT
CSVESIGGTGNTIYF
>TRBJ2-7|TRBD1|14|TRBV20-1|.
TGCAGTGTTCGCCCCCGGACAGGAACCTACGAGCAGTACTTC
CSVRPRTGTYEQYF
>TRBJ1-4|.|14|TRBV5-1|.
TGCGCCAGCAGCTTAGGGGCGGCTAATGAAAAACTGTTTTTT
CASSLGAANEKLFF
>TRBJ1-1|.|13|TRBV7-2|.
TGTGCCAGCAGCTTAGTAGGTCATCCTGAAGCTTTCTTT
CASSLVGHPEAFF
>TRBJ1-5|.|15|TRBV24-1|.
TGTGCCACCAGTAGTATAGAACAGGGTCCTCAGCCCCAGCATTTT
CATSSIEQGPQPQHF
>TRBJ2-3|TRBD2|16|TRBV9|.
TGTGCCAGCAGCGTAGCTGGTAGCGGGCGTGCAGATACGCAGTATTTT
CASSVAGSGRADTQYF
>TRBJ2-5|.|14|TRBV4-1|.
TGCGCCAGCAGCCTAGTCCCAGGGAAAGAGACCCAGTACTTC
CASSLVPGKETQYF
>TRBJ1-1|TRBD1|15|TRBV10-3|.
TGTGCCACGATGGGATCCAGACAGGGACATACTGAAGCTTTCTTT
CATMGSRQGHTEAFF
>TRBJ1-4|.|14|TRBV7-9|many
TGTGCCAGCAGCTTCTTCGGGCGTAATGAAAAACTGTTTTTT
CASSFFGRNEKLFF
>TRBJ1-5|TRBD1|16|TRBV24-1|many
TGTGCCAGCAGAGACCTAGGACAGGTCGGCAATCAGCCCCAGCATTTT
CASRDLGQVGNQPQHF
>TRBJ2-7|TRBD1|13|TRBV9|.
TGTGCCAGCAGCGCGCCGGACAGGTACGAGCAGTACTTC
CASSAPDRYEQYF
>TRBJ1-2|TRBD1|13|TRBV29-1|many
TGCAGCGTTGATTTCACAGGGGACTATGGCTACACCTTC
CSVDFTGDYGYTF
>TRBJ2-2|.|15|TRBV4-2|many
TGTGCCAGCAGCCAAGATCTGGGAACCACCGGGGAGCTGTTTTTT
CASSQDLGTTGELFF
>TRBJ1-5|.|14|TRBV12-3/TRBV12-4|many
TGTGCCAGCAGTGGATGGAGGGACGATCAGCCCCAGCATTTT
CASSGWRDDQPQHF
>TRBJ2-7|TRBD2|15|TRBV24-1|.
TGTGCCAGCAGTTTAGGGACTAGCGGGAGGAACGAGCAGTACTTC
CASSLGTSGRNEQYF
>TRBJ2-6|.|17|TRBV9|many
TGTGCCAGCAGCCAGGGACTCGCTCACTCTGGGGCCAACGTCCTGACTTTC
CASSQGLAHSGANVLTF
>TRBJ2-7|TRBD1|15|TRBV20-1|.
TGCAGTGCTAGAGCCGGGACAGGGGTGCGCTACGAGCAGTACTTC
CSARAGTGVRYEQYF